This T cell receptor beta chain was captured by sequencing in a study of spatial heterogeneity in lung cancer (dated by TCRdb to between 2018 and 2021). About the investigation overall: Beta-chain transcripts were consistently detected in greater numbers than alpha-chain transcripts, which likely reflected higher beta-chain transcript abundance. In the raw uncorrected reads, each unique combination of TCR and UMI appeared on average more than ten times. Nonsynonymous mutation counts, determined by whole-exome sequencing of tumor tissue, were related to TCR repertoire features. At surgery, hundreds of tumor regions, 63 to 70 matched nontumor lung samples and 56 PBMC samples were TCR-sequenced for both alpha and beta chains. In non-small cell lung cancer, the study quantitatively compared TCR alpha and beta repertoires across several tumor regions, matched nontumor lung, and blood. Broad study findings and their caveats: Additional single-cell paired TCR alpha and beta sequencing was considered necessary to confirm, at a functional level, the hypothesis that regional TCRs recognize regional mutations. Ubiquitous expanded tumor TCRs showed up in blood more often at tumor resection than at routine follow-up.

The CDR3 goes from the cysteine to the phenylalanine over 16 residues. Only CDR3 DNA remains: 48 bases, in frame from the first base. Trimming costs V 10 bases and J 9 bases, and their ends lie 25 bases apart. Per the germline V gene (reference sequence), MNHEY is the CDR1 and SMNVEV is the CDR2. The sample's time point label is to be understood as: sample taken at primary tumor resection. Without any cell sorting, TCR sequencing was performed on whole RNA extracted either from tumor and nontumor lung tissue or from cryopreserved PBMC samples. Samples were obtained from fewer than 80 patients with early-stage, untreated non-small cell lung cancer from the lung TRACERx cohort. Patients were selected for TCR sequencing only if sufficient RNA was available from at least two tumor regions. This clonotype was seen a handful of times. Its recognized antigen is unknown. Per-base qualities were not stored, and no clone one base away is much larger.

Library preparation employed 5' RACE. Sequencer: NextSeq 500. The TCR library protocol attached a unique molecular identifier to each TCR cDNA molecule to allow correction of PCR and sequencing errors. The authors' pipeline ran thus. Decombinator tools were used for TCR identification, UMI-based error correction and CDR3 extraction. Expanded TCRs were defined as those above a frequency of 2 per 1,000, corresponding to the top 1% of the tumor frequency distribution. Renyi diversity was calculated using the R vegan package after each repertoire was subsampled 100 times to 5,000 TCRs. CDR3 similarity networks were constructed using string-kernel similarity of amino acid triplets, with links drawn between CDR3s whose pairwise similarity was above 0.82. TCRdb reprocessed the public reads (quality trimming at Q25 with fastp, clone calling with MiXCR) and kept in-frame beta chains. For every CDR3 protein sequence, its rows merge into one entry that carries the most common genes and DNA. The authors' filters were not applied to this entry. This sample lists approximately 47,000 distinct CDR3 sequences; less than 9% were detected once. Of the sample, about 13% falls within the top ten clones.

The material was PBMCs, obtained at surgery. This receptor was identified in a female donor with early-stage non-small cell lung cancer. The V and J genes are TRBV27 and TRBJ1-6; the best D guess is TRBD1, with 6 bases matching. The CDR3 protein: CATHTLRGRGGSPLHF. The DNA is as follows: TGTGCCACCCACACCCTCAGGGGAAGAGGTGGTTCACCCCTCCACTTT.